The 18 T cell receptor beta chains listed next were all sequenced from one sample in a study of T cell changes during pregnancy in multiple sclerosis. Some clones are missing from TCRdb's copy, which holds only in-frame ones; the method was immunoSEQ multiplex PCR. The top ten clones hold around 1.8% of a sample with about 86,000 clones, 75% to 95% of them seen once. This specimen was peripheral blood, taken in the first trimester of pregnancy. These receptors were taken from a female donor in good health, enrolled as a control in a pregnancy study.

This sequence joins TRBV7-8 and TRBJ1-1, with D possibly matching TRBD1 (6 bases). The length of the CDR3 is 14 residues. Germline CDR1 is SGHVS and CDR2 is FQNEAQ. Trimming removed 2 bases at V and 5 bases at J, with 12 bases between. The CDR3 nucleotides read TGTGCCAGCAGCTTAAAACAGGGCGGGACTGAAGCTTTCTTT. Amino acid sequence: CASSLKQGGTEAFF.

The CDR3 is CASSLEGQRTGELFF. DNA of the CDR3: TGTGCCAGCAGCTTAGAGGGACAGCGCACCGGGGAGCTGTTTTTT. The V call is TRBV11-3, the J call TRBJ2-2; TRBD1 aligns across 7 bases. Germline CDR1 SGHNT, CDR2 YENEEA. Germline trimming cut 0 bases from V and 4 bases from J; bases unmatched to any gene: 2. The CDR3 is made up of 15 amino acids.

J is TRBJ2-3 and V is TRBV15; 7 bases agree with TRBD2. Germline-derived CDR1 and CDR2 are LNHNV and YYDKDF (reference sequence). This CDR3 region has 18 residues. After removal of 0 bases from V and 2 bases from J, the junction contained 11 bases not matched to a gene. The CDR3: CATSRDPTSETFTDTQYF. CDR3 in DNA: TGTGCCACCAGCAGAGATCCTACTAGCGAGACCTTCACAGATACGCAGTATTTT. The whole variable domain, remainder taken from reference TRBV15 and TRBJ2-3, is DAMVIQNPRYQVTQFGKPVTLSCSQTLNHNVMYWYQQKSSQAPKLLFHYYDKDFNNEADTPDNFQSRRPNTSFCFLDIRSPGLGDTAMYLCATSRDPTSETFTDTQYFGPGTRLTVL.

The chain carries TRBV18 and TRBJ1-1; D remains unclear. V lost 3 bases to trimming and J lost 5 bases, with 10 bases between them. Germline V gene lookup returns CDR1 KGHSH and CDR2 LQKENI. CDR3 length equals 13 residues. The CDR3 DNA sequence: TGTGCCAGCTCACCCCTGACGGGGACTGAAGCTTTCTTT. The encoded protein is CASSPLTGTEAFF.

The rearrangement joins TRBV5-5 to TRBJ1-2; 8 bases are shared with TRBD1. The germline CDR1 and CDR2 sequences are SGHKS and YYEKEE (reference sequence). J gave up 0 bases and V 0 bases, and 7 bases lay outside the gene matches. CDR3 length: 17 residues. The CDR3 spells CASSLVQGAYSNYGYTF. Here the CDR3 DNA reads TGTGCCAGCAGCTTGGTTCAGGGGGCATATTCTAACTATGGCTACACCTTC.

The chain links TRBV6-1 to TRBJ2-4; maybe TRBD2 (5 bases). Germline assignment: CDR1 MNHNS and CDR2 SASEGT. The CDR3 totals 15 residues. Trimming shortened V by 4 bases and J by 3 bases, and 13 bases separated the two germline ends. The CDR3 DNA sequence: TGTGCCAGCAGTGTCGGGGTGGTGGTCAAAAACATTCAGTACTTC. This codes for CASSVGVVVKNIQYF.

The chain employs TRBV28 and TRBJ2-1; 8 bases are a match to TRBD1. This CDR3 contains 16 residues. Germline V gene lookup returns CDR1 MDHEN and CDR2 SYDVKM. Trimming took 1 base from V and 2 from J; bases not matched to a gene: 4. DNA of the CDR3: TGTGCCAGCAGTTTATTCTCAGGGGGCCCCTACAATGAGCAGTTCTTC. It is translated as CASSLFSGGPYNEQFF.

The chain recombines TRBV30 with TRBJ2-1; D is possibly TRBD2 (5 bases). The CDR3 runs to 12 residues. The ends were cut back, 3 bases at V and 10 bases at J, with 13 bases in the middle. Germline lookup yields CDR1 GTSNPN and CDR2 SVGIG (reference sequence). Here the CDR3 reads CAWRWLAREQFF. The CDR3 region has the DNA TGTGCCTGGAGGTGGCTAGCCAGGGAGCAGTTCTTC.

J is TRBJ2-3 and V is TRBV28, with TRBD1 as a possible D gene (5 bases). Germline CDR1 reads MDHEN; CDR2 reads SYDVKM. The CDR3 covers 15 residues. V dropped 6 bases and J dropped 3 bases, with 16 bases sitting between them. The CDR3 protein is CASSLPTEGTDTQYF. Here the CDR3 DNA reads TGTGCCAGCAGCCTCCCGACAGAAGGAACAGATACGCAGTATTTT.

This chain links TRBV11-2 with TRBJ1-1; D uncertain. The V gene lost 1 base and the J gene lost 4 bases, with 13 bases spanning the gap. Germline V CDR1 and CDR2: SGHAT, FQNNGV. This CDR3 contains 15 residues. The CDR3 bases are TGTGCCAGCAGCTTAGCCGAGGTCCGTCGCACTGAAGCTTTCTTT. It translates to CASSLAEVRRTEAFF.

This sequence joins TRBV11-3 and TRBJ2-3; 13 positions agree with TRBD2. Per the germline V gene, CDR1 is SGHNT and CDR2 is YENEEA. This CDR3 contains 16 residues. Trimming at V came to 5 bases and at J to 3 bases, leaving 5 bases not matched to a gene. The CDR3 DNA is TGTGCCAGCAGCATGGGACTAGCGGGACCTACAGATACGCAGTATTTT. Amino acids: CASSMGLAGPTDTQYF.

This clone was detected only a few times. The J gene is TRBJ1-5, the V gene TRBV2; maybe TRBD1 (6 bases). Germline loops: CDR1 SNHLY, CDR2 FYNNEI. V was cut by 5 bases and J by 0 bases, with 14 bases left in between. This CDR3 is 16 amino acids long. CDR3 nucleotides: TGTGCCAGCAGTCAGGACAGCCCGTATAGCAATCAGCCCCAGCATTTT. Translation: CASSQDSPYSNQPQHF.

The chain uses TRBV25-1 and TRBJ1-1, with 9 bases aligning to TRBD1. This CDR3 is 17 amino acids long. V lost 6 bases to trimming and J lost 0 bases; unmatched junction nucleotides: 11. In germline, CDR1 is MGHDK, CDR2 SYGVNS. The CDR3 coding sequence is TGTGCCAGCAGACAGGGAGGGACAGGGAGCATGAACACTGAAGCTTTCTTT. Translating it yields CASRQGGTGSMNTEAFF. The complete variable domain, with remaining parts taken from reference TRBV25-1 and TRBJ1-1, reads EADIYQTPRYLVIGTGKKITLECSQTMGHDKMYWYQQDPGMELHLIHYSYGVNSTEKGDLSSESTVSRIRTEHFPLTLESARPSHTSQYLCASRQGGTGSMNTEAFFGQGTRLTVV.

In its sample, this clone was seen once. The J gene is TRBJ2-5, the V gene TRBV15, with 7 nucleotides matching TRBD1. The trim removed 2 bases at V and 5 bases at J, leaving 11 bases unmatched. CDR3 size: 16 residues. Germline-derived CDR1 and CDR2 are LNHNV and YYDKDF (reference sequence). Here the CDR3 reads CATSRTRQGPGETQYF. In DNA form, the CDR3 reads TGTGCCACCAGCAGAACAAGACAGGGCCCCGGGGAGACCCAGTACTTC.

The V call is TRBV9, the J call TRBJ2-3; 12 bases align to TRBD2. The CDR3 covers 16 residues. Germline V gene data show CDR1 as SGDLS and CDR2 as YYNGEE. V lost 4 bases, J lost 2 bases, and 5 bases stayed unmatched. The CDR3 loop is CASSLGLAGTTDTQYF. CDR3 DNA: TGTGCCAGCAGCCTCGGACTAGCGGGGACCACAGATACGCAGTATTTT.

The CDR3, as DNA: TGTGCCAGCAGCCCCAGGGCAGTCTCATCTAACACTGAAGCTTTCTTT. Its protein is CASSPRAVSSNTEAFF. This chain uses TRBV7-6 with TRBJ1-1, with a possible D match to TRBD1 (5 bases). The V end lost 5 bases, the J end lost 2 bases, and 18 bases lay between the germline ends. The germline V gene encodes CDR1 SGHVS and CDR2 FNYEAQ. This CDR3 spans 16 amino acids.

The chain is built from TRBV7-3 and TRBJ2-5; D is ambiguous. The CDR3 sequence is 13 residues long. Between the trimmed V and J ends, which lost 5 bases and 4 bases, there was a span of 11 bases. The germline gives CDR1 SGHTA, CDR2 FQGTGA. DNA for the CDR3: TGTGCCAGCAGCCGCACTTACGCAGAGACCCAGTACTTC. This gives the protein CASSRTYAETQYF.

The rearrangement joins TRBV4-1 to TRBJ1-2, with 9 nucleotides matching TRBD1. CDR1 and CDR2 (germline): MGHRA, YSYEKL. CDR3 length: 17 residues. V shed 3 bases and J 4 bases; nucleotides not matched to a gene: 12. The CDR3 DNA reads TGCGCCAGCAGCCAGCCGATCCGGGACAGGGAAGGCTATGGCTACACCTTC. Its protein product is CASSQPIRDREGYGYTF.